This is a list of T cell receptor beta chains from one sample in a study of monozygotic twins with inflammatory bowel disease. TCRdb re-called the 5' RACE reads and shows each CDR3 protein once, DNA omitted. This sample contains 330,000 or so distinct CDR3 sequences. Specimen: blood. These receptor sequences come from a human donor with ulcerative colitis or Crohn's disease, or a healthy co-twin of an affected twin (not recorded which). Each CDR3 is given with its conserved first and last residue.

CDR3	V	J
CASSINPGLAAFGSYNEQFF	TRBV28	TRBJ2-1
CASSYSGQGSGSYNSPLHF	TRBV6-5	TRBJ1-6
CSVEAAAREQYF	TRBV29-1	TRBJ2-7
CAITPSFPGDTQYF	TRBV10-3	TRBJ2-3
CASGVSLNTEAFF	TRBV19	TRBJ1-1
CASSLGGHPTDTQYF	TRBV5-6	TRBJ2-3
CASSLRDNKVHGYTF	TRBV5-6	TRBJ1-2
CSAHSDRVDQPQHF	TRBV20-1	TRBJ1-5
CASSPTGVGNSPLHF	TRBV7-9	TRBJ1-6
CSASTAATNEKLFF	TRBV20-1	TRBJ1-4
CATSDLGQFNTGELFF	TRBV24-1	TRBJ2-2
CASLRARNRDTIYF	TRBV12-3/TRBV12-4	TRBJ1-3
CASSIDRAGANVLTF	TRBV18	TRBJ2-6
CASSLNSGGGYEQYF	TRBV27	TRBJ2-7
CASSLGRLAGIDEQFF	TRBV7-8	TRBJ2-1
CASSWTGELFF	TRBV6-2/TRBV6-3	TRBJ2-2
CSGMRESTDTQYF	TRBV29-1	TRBJ2-3
CSDQGQTNEQFF	TRBV29-1	TRBJ2-1
CASSLYQSNTGELFF	TRBV5-1	TRBJ2-2
CASSLADSRNSPLHF	TRBV5-1	TRBJ1-6
CASSIKGRRPQHF	TRBV19	TRBJ1-5
CASSREGSNTGELLF	TRBV6-4	TRBJ2-2
CSALTEIAGEAYNEQFF	TRBV20-1	TRBJ2-1
CASSSTGYSNQPQHF	TRBV7-2	TRBJ1-5
CASSQSITDTQYF	TRBV4-3	TRBJ2-3
CASSLEGVYSYEQYF	TRBV7-3	TRBJ2-7
CSVAARTGRAYGYTF	TRBV29-1	TRBJ1-2
CASSSQDRGTYEQYF	TRBV5-4	TRBJ2-7
CASSPEQETQYF	TRBV5-1	TRBJ2-5
CASSLMATGANVLTF	TRBV27	TRBJ2-6
CASSQGGPQHF	TRBV2	TRBJ1-5
CSAPRAASSTDTQYF	TRBV20-1	TRBJ2-3
CASMPLGMVAAGPYSNQPQHF	TRBV6-6	TRBJ1-5
CASSDTGTSGPTDTQYF	TRBV2	TRBJ2-3
CASSSTEVEAQYF	TRBV11-1	TRBJ2-5
CASSRGTDYGYTF	TRBV7-9	TRBJ1-2
CASSFERSSGANVLTF	TRBV28	TRBJ2-6
CASSLQGAGYEQFF	TRBV5-1	TRBJ2-1
CSPDLTGSEAFF	TRBV20-1	TRBJ1-1
CASSSDGANEQFF	TRBV6-6	TRBJ2-1
CASSGTLNTEAFF	TRBV19	TRBJ1-1
CASSLDAGGSTEAFF	TRBV5-1	TRBJ1-1
CASSFRLAGNYEQYF	TRBV4-1	TRBJ2-7
CASSLRSGAHSYNEQFF	TRBV28	TRBJ2-1
CASSLLWRVETQYF	TRBV7-9	TRBJ2-5